This T cell receptor beta chain was profiled in a study of OX40 agonist ivuxolimab in advanced cancers. V was cut by 0 bases and J by 1 base, with 4 bases left in between. This CDR3 spans 15 amino acids. CDR1 is LGHNA and CDR2 is YSLEER in the germline V gene. Sequencing used immunoSEQ multiplex PCR; TCRdb keeps in-frame clones, though not all of them. The sample gives about 61,000 clones, 70% to 90% of which show up once; around 1.9% is in the top ten. The sequenced sample was CD4+ or CD8+ T cells sorted from blood, obtained in a trial of the OX40 agonist ivuxolimab. This chain links TRBV4-3 with TRBJ2-6; D gene uncertain. The receptor's source is an adult with an advanced solid tumor such as melanoma, head and neck, liver or kidney cancer. The CDR3 DNA follows: TGCGCCAGCAGCCAAGAGCTATCTGGGGCCAACGTCCTGACTTTC. It yields the protein CASSQELSGANVLTF.